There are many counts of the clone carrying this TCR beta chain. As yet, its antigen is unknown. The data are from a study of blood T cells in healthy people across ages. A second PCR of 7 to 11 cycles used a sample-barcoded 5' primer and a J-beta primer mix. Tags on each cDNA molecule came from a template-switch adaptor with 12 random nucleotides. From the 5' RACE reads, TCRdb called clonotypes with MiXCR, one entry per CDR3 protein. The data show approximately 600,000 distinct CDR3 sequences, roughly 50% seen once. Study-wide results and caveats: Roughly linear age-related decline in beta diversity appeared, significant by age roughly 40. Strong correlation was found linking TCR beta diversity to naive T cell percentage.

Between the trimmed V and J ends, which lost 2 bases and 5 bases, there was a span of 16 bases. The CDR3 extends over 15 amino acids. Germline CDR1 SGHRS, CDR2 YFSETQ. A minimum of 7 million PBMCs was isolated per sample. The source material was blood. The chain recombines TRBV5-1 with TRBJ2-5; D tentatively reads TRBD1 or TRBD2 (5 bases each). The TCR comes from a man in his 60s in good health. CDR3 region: CASSLTVGVGETQYF. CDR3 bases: TGCGCCAGCAGCTTAACTGTGGGGGTCGGCGAGACCCAGTACTTC.